These T cell receptor beta chains were read from a single sample in a study of long-term antiretroviral therapy in people with HIV. The protocol was immunoSEQ multiplex PCR, while the TCRdb copy is restricted to in-frame clones and leaves out a portion. There are about 20,000 clones in the sample; approximately 86% occur only once, and under 5% lies in the top ten. Source: unsorted PBMCs, taken 2.1 years after starting antiretroviral therapy. These receptors were obtained from a young man with HIV. CDR3s include the opening cysteine and the closing phenylalanine or tryptophan. D genes are given only for firm matches. Some rows mark clone size as missing; the rest say once, few, many or name a class of expanded clone.

few | TRBJ1-3 | NA | 11 | TRBV25-1 | TGTGCCAGCGGCGCTGGAAACACCATATATTTT | CASGAGNTIYF
NA | TRBJ1-4 | NA | 12 | TRBV5-6 | TGTGCCAGCAGTTCCGGGGAACAAAAACTGTTTTTT | CASSSGEQKLFF
NA | TRBJ1-3 | TRBD1 | 15 | TRBV6-5 | TGTGCCAGCAGTTACGGGACAGGGGCCGGAAACACCATATATTTT | CASSYGTGAGNTIYF
NA | TRBJ1-1 | NA | 14 | TRBV5-1 | TGCGCCAGCAGCTTGGACAGGAGGGACACTGAAGCTTTCTTT | CASSLDRRDTEAFF
NA | TRBJ2-7 | NA | 14 | TRBV13 | TGTGCCAGCAGCTTAGGAAAGGGAACCTACGAGCAGTACTTC | CASSLGKGTYEQYF
NA | TRBJ2-3 | TRBD2 | 20 | TRBV23-1 | TGCGCCAGCAGTCAATCGAACCCAGCGGGAGATGTGGATAGCACAGATACGCAGTATTTT | CASSQSNPAGDVDSTDTQYF
NA | TRBJ2-3 | NA | 12 | TRBV19 | TGTGCCAGTAGTGGGGAAGCAGATACGCAGTATTTT | CASSGEADTQYF
once | TRBJ2-7 | TRBD1 | 14 | TRBV5-1 | TGCGCCAGCAGCTGGGGGACAGCGGATTACGAGCAGTACTTC | CASSWGTADYEQYF
NA | TRBJ2-2 | NA | 16 | TRBV10-3 | TGTGCCATCAGTGAGCGAGGGATGCGGAACACCGGGGAGCTGTTTTTT | CAISERGMRNTGELFF
NA | TRBJ2-7 | TRBD2 | 15 | TRBV27 | TGTGCCAGCAGTTTATCGCGGGGGGCAGGCTACGAGCAGTACTTC | CASSLSRGAGYEQYF
NA | TRBJ2-7 | NA | 13 | TRBV7-9 | TGTGCCAGCAGCCCAGGGGCCACCTACGAGCAGTACTTC | CASSPGATYEQYF
NA | TRBJ2-1 | NA | 13 | TRBV7-2 | TGTGCCAGCAGCTTAGAAACTAGGGATGAGCAGTTCTTC | CASSLETRDEQFF
NA | TRBJ1-5 | TRBD1 | 16 | TRBV6-6 | TGTGCCAGCAGTTACCCCCCCCGACAGGGCCATCAGCCCCAGCATTTT | CASSYPPRQGHQPQHF
few | TRBJ2-7 | NA | 12 | TRBV7-8 | TGTGCCAGCAGCGCCTACGGCTACGAGCAGTACTTC | CASSAYGYEQYF
NA | TRBJ2-7 | TRBD1 | 13 | TRBV4-2 | TGTGCCAGCAGCCGGGACAGGGGAGGGGAGCAGTACTTC | CASSRDRGGEQYF
NA | TRBJ1-1 | NA | 13 | TRBV2 | TGTGCCAGCAGTGAAGACGGGAACACTGAAGCTTTCTTT | CASSEDGNTEAFF
NA | TRBJ2-3 | NA | 13 | TRBV4-1 | TGCGCCAGCAGCCCATCAGATGGTCTAGGGCAGTATTTT | CASSPSDGLGQYF